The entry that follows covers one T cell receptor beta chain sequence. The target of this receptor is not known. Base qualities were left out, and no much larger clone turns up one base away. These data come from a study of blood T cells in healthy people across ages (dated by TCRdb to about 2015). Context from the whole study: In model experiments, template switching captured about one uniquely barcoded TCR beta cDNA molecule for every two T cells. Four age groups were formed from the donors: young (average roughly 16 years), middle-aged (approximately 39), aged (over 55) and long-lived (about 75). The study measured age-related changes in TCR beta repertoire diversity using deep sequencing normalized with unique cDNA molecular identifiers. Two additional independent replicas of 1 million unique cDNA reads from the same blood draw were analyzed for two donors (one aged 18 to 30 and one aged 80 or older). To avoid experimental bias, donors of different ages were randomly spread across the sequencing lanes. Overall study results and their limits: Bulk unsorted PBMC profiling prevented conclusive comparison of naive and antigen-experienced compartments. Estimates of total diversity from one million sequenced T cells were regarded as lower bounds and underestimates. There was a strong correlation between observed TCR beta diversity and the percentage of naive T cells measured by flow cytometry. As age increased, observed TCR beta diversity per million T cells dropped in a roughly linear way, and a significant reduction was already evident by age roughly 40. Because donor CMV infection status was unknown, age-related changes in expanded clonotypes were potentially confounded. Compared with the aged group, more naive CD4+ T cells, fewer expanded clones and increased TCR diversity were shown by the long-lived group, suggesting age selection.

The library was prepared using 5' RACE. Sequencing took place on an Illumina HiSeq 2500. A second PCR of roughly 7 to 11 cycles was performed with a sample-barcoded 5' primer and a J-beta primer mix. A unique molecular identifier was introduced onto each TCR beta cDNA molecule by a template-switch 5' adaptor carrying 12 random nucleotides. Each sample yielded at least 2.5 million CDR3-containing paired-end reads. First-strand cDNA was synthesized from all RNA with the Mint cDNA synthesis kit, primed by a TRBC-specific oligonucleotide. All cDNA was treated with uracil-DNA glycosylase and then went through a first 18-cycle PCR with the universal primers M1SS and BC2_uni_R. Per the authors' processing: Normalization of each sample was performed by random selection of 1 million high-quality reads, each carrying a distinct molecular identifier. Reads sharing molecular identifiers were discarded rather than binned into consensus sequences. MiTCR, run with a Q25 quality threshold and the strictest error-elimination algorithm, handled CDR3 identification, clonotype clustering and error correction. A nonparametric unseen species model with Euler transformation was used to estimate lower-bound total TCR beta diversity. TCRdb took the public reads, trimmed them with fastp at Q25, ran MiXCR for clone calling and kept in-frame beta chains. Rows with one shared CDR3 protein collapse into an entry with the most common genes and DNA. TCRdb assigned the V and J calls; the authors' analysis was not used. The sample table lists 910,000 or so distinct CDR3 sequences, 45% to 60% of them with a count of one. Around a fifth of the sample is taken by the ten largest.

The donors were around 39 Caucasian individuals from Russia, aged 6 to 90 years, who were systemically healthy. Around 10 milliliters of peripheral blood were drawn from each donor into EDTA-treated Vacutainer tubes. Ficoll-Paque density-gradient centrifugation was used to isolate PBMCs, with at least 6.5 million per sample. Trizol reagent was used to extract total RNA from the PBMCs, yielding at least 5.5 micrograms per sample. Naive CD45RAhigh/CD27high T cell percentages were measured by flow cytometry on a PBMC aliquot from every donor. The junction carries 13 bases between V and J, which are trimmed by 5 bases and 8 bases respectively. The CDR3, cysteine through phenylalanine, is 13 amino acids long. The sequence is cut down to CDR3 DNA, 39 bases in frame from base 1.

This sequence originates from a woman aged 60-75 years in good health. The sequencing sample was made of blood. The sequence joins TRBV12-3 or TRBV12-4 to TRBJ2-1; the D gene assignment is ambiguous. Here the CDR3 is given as CASSPWTADEQFF. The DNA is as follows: TGTGCCAGCAGTCCGTGGACGGCGGATGAGCAGTTCTTC.